Sequencing of this T cell receptor beta chain was carried out in a study of blood T cell repertoires in COVID-19. The table lists this clone with a count of one. From germline, CDR1 is SGHDN and CDR2 FVKESK. The V end was cut by 4 bases, the J end by 7 bases, with 11 bases between. CDR3 length equals 12 residues. Some clones are missing from TCRdb's copy, which holds only in-frame ones; the method was immunoSEQ multiplex PCR. Counted here are fewer than 30,000 clones, over 70% occurring once; the ten biggest clones make up approximately 15%. The clonotype was recovered from an older man with active COVID-19. Sequencing was performed on peripheral blood. This sequence joins TRBV14 and TRBJ2-7; no clear D gene. CDR3 nucleotides: TGTGCCAGCAGCCCCTCGCTGAGGGAGCAGTACTTC. This gives the protein CASSPSLREQYF.